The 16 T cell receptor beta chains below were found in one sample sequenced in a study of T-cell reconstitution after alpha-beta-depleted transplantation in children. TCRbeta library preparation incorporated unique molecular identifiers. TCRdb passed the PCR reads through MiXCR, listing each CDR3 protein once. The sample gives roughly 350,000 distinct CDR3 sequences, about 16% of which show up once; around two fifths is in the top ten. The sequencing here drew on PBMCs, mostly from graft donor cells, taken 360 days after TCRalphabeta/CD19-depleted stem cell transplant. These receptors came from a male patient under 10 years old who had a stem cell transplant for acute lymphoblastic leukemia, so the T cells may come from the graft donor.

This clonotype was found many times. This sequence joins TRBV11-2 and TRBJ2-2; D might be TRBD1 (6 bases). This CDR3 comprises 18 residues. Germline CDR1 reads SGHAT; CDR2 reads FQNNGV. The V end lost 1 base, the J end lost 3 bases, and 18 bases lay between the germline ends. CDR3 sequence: CASSLVQSWDTYTGELFF. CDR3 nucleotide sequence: TGTGCCAGCAGCTTAGTTCAGAGCTGGGACACCTACACCGGGGAGCTGTTTTTT.

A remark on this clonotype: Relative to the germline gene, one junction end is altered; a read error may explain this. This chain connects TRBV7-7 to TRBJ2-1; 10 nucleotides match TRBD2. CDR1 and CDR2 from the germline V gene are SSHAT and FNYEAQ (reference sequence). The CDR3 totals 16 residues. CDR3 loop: CASSVEASGSLSEQFF. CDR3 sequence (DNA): TGTGCTAGCAGCGTCGAAGCTAGCGGGAGCCTCAGTGAGCAGTTCTTC.

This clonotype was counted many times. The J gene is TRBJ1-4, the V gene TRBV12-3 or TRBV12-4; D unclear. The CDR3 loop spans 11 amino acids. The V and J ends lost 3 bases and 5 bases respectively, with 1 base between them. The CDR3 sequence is CASSLNEKLFF. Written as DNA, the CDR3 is TGTGCCAGCAGTTTGAATGAAAAACTGTTTTTT.

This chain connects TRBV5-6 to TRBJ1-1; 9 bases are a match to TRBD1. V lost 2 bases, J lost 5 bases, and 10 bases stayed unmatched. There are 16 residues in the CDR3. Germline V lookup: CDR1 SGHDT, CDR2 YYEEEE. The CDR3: CASSLRDRVEGTEAFF. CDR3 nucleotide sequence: TGTGCCAGCAGCTTAAGGGACAGGGTCGAGGGGACTGAAGCTTTCTTT.

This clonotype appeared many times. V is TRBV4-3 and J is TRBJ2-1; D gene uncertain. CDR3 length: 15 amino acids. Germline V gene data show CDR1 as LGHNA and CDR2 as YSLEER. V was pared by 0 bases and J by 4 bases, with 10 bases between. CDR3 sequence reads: CASSQDTRLYNEQFF. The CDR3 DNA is TGCGCCAGCAGCCAAGATACTCGACTTTACAATGAGCAGTTCTTC.

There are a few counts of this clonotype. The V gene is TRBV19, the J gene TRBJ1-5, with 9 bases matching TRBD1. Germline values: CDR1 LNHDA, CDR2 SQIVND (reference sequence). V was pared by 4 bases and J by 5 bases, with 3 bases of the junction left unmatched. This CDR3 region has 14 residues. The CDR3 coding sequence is TGTGCCAGTAGTAGAGGACAGGGGTATCAGCCCCAGCATTTT. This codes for CASSRGQGYQPQHF.

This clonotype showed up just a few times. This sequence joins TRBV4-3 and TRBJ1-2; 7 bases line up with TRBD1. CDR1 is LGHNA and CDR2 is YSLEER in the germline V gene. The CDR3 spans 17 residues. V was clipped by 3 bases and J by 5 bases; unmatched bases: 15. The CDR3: CASSQSGGDRIYYGYTF. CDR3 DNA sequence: TGCGCCAGCAGCCAGTCAGGGGGGGACCGGATCTATTATGGCTACACCTTC.

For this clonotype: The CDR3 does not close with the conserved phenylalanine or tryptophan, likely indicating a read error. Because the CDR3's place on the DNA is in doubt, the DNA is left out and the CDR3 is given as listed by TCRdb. The CDR3 loop reads CASSEADRGLAGVLSL. The chain carries TRBV2 and TRBJ2-3; the table names TRBD2, a call not compared with the DNA. 16 amino acids form the CDR3, both terminal residues included. CDR1 and CDR2 from the germline V gene are SNHLY and FYNNEI.

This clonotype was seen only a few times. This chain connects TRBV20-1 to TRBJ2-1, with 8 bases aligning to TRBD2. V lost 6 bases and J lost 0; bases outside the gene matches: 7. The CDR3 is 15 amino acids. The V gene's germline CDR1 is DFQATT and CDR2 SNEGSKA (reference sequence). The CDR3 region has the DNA TGCAGTGCAGAAGCGGGAGTGGGCTCCTACAATGAGCAGTTCTTC. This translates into CSAEAGVGSYNEQFF.

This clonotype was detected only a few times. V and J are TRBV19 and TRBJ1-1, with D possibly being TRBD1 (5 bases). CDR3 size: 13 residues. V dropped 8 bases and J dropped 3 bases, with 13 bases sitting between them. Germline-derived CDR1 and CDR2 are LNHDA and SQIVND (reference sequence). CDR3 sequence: CASSTAGHTEAFF. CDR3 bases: TGTGCCAGTTCGACAGCCGGTCACACTGAAGCTTTCTTT.

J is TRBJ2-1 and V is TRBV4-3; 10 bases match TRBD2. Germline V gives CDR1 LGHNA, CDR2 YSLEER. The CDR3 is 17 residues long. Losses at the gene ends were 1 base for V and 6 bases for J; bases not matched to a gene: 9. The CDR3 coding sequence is TGCGCCAGCAGCCAAGGGGAACTAGCGGGGAATGGCAATGAGCAGTTCTTC. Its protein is CASSQGELAGNGNEQFF.

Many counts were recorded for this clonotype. CDR3: CASSRASGTSQYF. In nucleotides, the CDR3 is TGTGCCAGCTCAAGAGCTAGCGGGACTTCCCAGTACTTC. The chain carries TRBV18 and TRBJ2-5, with 9 nucleotides matching TRBD2. The CDR3 totals 13 residues. Germline V gene sequence: CDR1 KGHSH, CDR2 LQKENI. V lost 5 bases and J lost 9; bases outside the gene matches: 7. The complete variable domain, with remaining parts taken from reference TRBV18 and TRBJ2-5, reads NAGVMQNPRHLVRRRGQEARLRCSPMKGHSHVYWYRQLPEEGLKFMVYLQKENIIDESGMPKERFSAEFPKEGPSILRIQQVVRGDSAAYFCASSRASGTSQYFGPGTRLLVL.

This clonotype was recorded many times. For the CDR3, the DNA is TGCAGTGCTAGTAGCGGGATCACCGGGGAGCTGTTTTTT. Translated, it gives CSASSGITGELFF. This chain connects TRBV20-1 to TRBJ2-2; 8 bases map to TRBD2. V dropped 3 bases and J dropped 4; count of bases not matched to a gene: 1. The germline V gene has CDR1 DFQATT and CDR2 SNEGSKA (reference sequence). The CDR3 contains 13 residues.

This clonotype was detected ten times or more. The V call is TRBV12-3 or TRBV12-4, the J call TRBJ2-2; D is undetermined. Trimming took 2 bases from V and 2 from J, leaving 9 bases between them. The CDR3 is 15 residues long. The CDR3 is CASSLWGGNTGELFF. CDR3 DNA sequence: TGTGCCAGCAGTTTATGGGGTGGTAACACCGGGGAGCTGTTTTTT.

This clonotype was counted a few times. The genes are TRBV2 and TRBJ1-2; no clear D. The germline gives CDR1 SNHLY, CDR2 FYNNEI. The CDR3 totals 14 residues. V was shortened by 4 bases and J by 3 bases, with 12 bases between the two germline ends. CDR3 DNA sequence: TGTGCCAGCAGTGTTCGCCAGCGGGACTATGGCTACACCTTC. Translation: CASSVRQRDYGYTF.

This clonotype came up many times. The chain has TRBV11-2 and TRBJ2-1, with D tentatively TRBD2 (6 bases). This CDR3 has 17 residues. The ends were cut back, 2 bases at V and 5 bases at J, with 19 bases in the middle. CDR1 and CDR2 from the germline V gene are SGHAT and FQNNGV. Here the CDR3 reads CASSLREDWHRNNEQFF. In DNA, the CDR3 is TGTGCCAGCAGCTTAAGGGAGGACTGGCACCGTAACAATGAGCAGTTCTTC.